This TCR beta chain was found in a study of blood T cell repertoires in COVID-19. Looking at the study overall: Some COVID-19 samples were acute and others convalescent; all came from the United States, Italy and Spain. T cells, B-cell-depleted T cells, or PBMCs provided the cDNA or gDNA that served as material.

Generated by immunoSEQ multiplex PCR, the TCRdb table keeps only in-frame clones and is missing some. This sample has some 390,000 clones; roughly 86% occur once, and the top ten carry 1.7%. All enrollees were roughly 18 to 90 years old and from under 25 US areas. J gave up 4 bases and V 8 bases, and 9 bases lay outside the gene matches. The CDR3 covers 16 residues. CDR1 is MDHEN, CDR2 SYDVKM, per germline. The receptor's source is a woman under 40 who had recovered from COVID-19. This chain joins TRBV28 and TRBJ2-1; 12 bases map to TRBD2. The sequenced sample was PBMCs or T cells enriched from blood (not recorded which). The CDR3 DNA follows: TGTGCCAGCGACCCCCCTAGCGGGAGGGCATACAATGAGCAGTTCTTC. Its translation is CASDPPSGRAYNEQFF.